One sample yielded the 2 T cell receptor beta chains listed below, sequenced in a study of cytomegalovirus exposure and HLA in healthy donors. The PCR had 60 Vbeta and 13 Jbeta primers. Sequencing was performed with immunoSEQ multiplex PCR; in TCRdb, only in-frame clones are kept and a portion is missing. The repertoire holds about 100,000 clones, with roughly 73% as singletons. The sequencing input was PBMCs. The receptors shown here come from a woman in her 40s in good health and CMV-seronegative.

This clone has more than one count but fewer than ten. The chain joins TRBV28 to TRBJ1-2; tentative D call: TRBD1 (6 bases). The CDR3 length is 14 residues. The germline V and J ends were trimmed by 6 bases and 2 bases, with 13 bases remaining between them. Germline V gene lookup returns CDR1 MDHEN and CDR2 SYDVKM. The CDR3 nucleotides read TGTGCCAGCAGGGGGGCAAAAACCAACTATGGCTACACCTTC. Residues: CASRGAKTNYGYTF.

The chain recombines TRBV4-3 with TRBJ2-7; D possibly corresponds to TRBD1 (7 bases). V was trimmed by 2 bases and J by 2 bases, leaving 19 bases between them. Germline-derived CDR1 and CDR2 are LGHNA and YSLEER. CDR3 size: 17 residues. The CDR3 loop reads CASSQLSVGGGTYEQYF. CDR3 DNA: TGCGCCAGCAGCCAACTTAGCGTAGGAGGGGGCACCTACGAGCAGTACTTC.